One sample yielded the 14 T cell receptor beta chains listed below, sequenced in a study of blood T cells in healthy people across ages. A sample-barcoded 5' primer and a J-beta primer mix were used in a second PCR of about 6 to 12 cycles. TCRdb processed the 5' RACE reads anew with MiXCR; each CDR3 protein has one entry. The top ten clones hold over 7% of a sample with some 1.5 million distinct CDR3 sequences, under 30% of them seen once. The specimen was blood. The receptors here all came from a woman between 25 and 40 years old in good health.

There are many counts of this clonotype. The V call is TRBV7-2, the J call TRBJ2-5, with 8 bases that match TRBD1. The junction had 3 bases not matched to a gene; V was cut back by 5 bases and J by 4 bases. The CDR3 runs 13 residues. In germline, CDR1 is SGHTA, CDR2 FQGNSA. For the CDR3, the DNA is TGTGCCAGCAGCGCTGACAGGGGAGAGACCCAGTACTTC. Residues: CASSADRGETQYF. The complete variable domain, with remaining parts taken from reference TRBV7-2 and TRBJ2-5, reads GAGVSQSPSNKVTEKGKDVELRCDPISGHTALYWYRQSLGQGLEFLIYFQGNSAPDKSGLPSDRFSAERTGGSVSTLTIQRTQQEDSAVYLCASSADRGETQYFGPGTRLLVL.

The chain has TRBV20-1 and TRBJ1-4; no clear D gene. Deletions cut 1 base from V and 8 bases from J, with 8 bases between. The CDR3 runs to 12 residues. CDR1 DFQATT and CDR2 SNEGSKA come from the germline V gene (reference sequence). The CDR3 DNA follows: TGCAGTGCTAGAGTATCGGGGGAAAAACTGTTTTTT. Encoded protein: CSARVSGEKLFF.

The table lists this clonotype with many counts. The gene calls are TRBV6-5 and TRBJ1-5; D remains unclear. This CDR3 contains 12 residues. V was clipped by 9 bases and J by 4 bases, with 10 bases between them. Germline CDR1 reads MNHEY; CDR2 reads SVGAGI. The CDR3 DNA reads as TGTGCCAGTCACGCCGAGAATCAGCCCCAGCATTTT. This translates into CASHAENQPQHF.

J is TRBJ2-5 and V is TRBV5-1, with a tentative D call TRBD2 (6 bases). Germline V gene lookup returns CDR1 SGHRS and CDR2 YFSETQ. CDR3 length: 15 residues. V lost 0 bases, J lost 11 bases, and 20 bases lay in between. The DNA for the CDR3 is TGCGCCAGCAGCTTGGTTTCCCAACTAGCTATTGAGCAGTACTTC. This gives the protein CASSLVSQLAIEQYF.

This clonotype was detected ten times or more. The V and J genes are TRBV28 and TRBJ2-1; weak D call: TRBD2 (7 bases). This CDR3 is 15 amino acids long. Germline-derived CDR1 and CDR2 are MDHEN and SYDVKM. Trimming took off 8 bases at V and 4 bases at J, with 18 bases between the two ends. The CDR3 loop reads CASDSWGGAYNEQFF. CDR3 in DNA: TGTGCCAGCGACAGTTGGGGGGGGGCTTACAATGAGCAGTTCTTC. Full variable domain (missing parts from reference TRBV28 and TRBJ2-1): DVKVTQSSRYLVKRTGEKVFLECVQDMDHENMFWYRQDPGLGLRLIYFSYDVKMKEKGDIPEGYSVSREKKERFSLILESASTNQTSMYLCASDSWGGAYNEQFFGPGTRLTVL.

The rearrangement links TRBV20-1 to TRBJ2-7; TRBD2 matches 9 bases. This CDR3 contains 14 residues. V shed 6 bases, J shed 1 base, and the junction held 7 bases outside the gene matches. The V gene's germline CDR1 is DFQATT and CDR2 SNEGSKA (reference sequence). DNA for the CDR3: TGCAGTGCCATAGGACTAGCGAGTTCCTACGAGCAGTACTTC. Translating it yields CSAIGLASSYEQYF.

The CDR3 DNA is TGTGCCAGCACCTCATTGGGTACAGATACGCAGTATTTT. It is translated as CASTSLGTDTQYF. This sequence joins TRBV27 and TRBJ2-3; D not certain. This CDR3 is 13 amino acids long. Germline V CDR1 and CDR2: MNHEY, SMNVEV (reference sequence). With 7 bases removed from V and 3 bases from J, the gap between germline ends came to 11 bases.

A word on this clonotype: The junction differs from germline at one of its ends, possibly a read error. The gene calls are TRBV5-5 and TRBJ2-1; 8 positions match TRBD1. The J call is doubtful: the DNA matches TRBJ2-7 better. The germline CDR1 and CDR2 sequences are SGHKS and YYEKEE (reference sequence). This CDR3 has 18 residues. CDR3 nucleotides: TGTGCCAACAGCTCCGGACAGGGTGGGGGGCTGAACTACAATGAGCAGTACTTC. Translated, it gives CANSSGQGGGLNYNEQYF.

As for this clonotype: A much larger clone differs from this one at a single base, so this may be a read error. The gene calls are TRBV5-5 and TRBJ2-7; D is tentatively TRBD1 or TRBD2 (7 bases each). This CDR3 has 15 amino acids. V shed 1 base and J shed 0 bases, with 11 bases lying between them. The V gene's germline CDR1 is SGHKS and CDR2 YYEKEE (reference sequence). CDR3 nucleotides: TGTGCCAGCAGCTTGAGCGGGGACAGCTCCTACGAGCAGTACTTC. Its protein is CASSLSGDSSYEQYF.

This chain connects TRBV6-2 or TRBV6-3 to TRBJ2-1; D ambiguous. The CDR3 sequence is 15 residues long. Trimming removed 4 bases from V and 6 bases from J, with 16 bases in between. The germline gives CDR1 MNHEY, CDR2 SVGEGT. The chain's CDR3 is CASSLGGLIPNEQFF. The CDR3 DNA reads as TGTGCCAGCAGTTTAGGCGGCCTAATCCCCAATGAGCAGTTCTTC.

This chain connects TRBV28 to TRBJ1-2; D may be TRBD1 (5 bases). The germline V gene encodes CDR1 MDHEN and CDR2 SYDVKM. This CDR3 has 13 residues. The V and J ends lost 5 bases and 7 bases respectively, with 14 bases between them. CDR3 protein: CASSPQDPGGYTF. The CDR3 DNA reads TGTGCCAGCAGTCCACAGGACCCCGGTGGCTACACCTTC.

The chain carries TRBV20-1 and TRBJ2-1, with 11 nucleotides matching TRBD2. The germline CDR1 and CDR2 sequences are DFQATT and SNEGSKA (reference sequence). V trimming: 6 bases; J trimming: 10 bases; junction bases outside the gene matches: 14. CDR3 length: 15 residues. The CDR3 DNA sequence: TGCAGTGCCAATACCGGTAGCGGGGGGGCCCGGGAGCAGTTCTTC. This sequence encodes CSANTGSGGAREQFF.

The CDR3 DNA follows: TGCGCCAGCAGCAAATGGACAGGGGGAGAGACCCAGTACTTC. Translation: CASSKWTGGETQYF. This chain uses TRBV5-1 with TRBJ2-7; TRBD1 aligns across 10 bases. TRBJ2-5 matches the DNA end more closely, so the J call is doubtful. Looked up from germline, CDR1 is SGHRS and CDR2 is YFSETQ. The CDR3 loop spans 14 amino acids.

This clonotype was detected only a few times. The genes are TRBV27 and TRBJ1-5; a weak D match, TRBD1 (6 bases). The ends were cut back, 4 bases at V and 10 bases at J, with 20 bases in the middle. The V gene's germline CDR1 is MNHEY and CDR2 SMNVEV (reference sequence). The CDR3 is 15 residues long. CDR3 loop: CASSSGHRGPRPQHF. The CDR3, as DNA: TGTGCCAGCAGTTCGGGACACCGTGGCCCTCGCCCCCAGCATTTT.